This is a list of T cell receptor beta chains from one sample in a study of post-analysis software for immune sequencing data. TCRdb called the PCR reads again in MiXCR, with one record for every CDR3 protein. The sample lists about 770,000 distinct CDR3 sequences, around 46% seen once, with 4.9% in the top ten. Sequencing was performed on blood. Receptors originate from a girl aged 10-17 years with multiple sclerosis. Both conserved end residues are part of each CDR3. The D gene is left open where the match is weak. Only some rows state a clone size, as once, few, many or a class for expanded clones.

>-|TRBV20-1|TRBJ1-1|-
CSSKDPTEAFF
TGCAGTTCTAAGGACCCTACTGAAGCTTTCTTT
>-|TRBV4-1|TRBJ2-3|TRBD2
CASSPTPLAGVGDTQYF
TGCGCCAGCAGCCCGACCCCCCTAGCGGGAGTTGGGGATACGCAGTATTTT
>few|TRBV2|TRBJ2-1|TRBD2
CASRTLSGRVNEQFF
TGTGCCAGCAGGACCCTTAGCGGGAGAGTCAATGAGCAGTTCTTC
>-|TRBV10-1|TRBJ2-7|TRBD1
CASISGGYYEQYF
TGCGCCAGCATCTCAGGGGGCTACTACGAGCAGTACTTC
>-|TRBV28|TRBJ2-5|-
CASSAPVQGPETQYF
TGTGCCAGCAGTGCCCCGGTCCAGGGGCCAGAGACCCAGTACTTC
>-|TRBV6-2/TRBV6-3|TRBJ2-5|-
CASSYPTLTDVQGGGQKTQYF
TGTGCCAGCAGTTACCCTACCCTGACTGACGTGCAGGGCGGGGGCCAAAAGACCCAGTACTTC
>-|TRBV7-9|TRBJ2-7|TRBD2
CASSGTSGSSEQYF
TGTGCCAGCTCCGGGACTAGCGGGAGTAGCGAGCAGTACTTC
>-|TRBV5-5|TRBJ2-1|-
CTSSLSYNEQFF
TGTACCAGCAGCTTGTCCTACAATGAGCAGTTCTTC
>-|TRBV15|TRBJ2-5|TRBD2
CTTSRGRGRAQETQYF
TGTACCACCAGCAGAGGACGCGGGAGGGCCCAAGAGACCCAGTACTTC
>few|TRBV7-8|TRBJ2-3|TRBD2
CASSPTKGLAVTDTQYF
TGTGCCAGCAGCCCAACGAAGGGACTAGCGGTCACAGATACGCAGTATTTT
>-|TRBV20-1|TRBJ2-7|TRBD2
CSAVLAGLLRQYF
TGCAGTGCGGTACTAGCGGGACTCTTAAGGCAGTACTTC
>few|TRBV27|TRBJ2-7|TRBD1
CASSLGTAGEQYF
TGTGCCAGCAGCCTCGGGACAGCAGGCGAGCAGTACTTC
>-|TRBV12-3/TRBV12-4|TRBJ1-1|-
CASTPGGEGLTEAFF
TGTGCCAGCACCCCTGGGGGGGAAGGGCTCACGGAAGCTTTCTTT
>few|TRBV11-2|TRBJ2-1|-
CASSLGGVDEQFF
TGTGCCAGCAGCTTAGGGGGTGTGGATGAGCAGTTCTTC
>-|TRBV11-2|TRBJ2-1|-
CASSLQRQVNEQFF
TGTGCCAGCAGCTTACAGCGACAGGTAAATGAGCAGTTCTTC
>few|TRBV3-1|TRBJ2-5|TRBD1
CASSFRGLGDRETQYF
TGTGCCAGCAGCTTCAGGGGCCTGGGGGACAGGGAGACCCAGTACTTC
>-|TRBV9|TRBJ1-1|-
CASSVGGFAGGKTEAFF
TGTGCCAGCAGCGTAGGGGGTTTTGCGGGAGGGAAAACTGAGGCTTTCTTT
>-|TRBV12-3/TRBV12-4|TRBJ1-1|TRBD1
CASSSATGFQAFF
TGTGCCAGCAGTTCCGCGACAGGGTTCCAAGCTTTCTTT
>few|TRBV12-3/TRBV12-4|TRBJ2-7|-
CASSQGGGRNEQYF
TGTGCCAGCAGCCAGGGGGGGGGCCGGAACGAGCAGTACTTC
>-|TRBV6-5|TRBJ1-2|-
CASSPPLGGYTF
TGTGCCAGCAGTCCCCCGCTAGGTGGCTACACCTTC
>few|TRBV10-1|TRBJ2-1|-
CASSEWGSGNYNEQFF
TGCGCCAGCAGTGAGTGGGGTAGCGGCAACTACAATGAGCAGTTCTTC
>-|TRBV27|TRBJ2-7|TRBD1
CASRRDRTYEQYF
TGTGCCAGCAGGCGGGACAGGACCTACGAGCAGTACTTC
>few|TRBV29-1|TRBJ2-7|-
CSVVVIAGSYEQYF
TGCAGCGTTGTAGTAATTGCAGGGTCCTACGAGCAGTACTTC
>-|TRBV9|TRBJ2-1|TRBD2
CASSVARTSGSGEQFF
TGTGCCAGCAGCGTAGCTCGCACTAGCGGGAGTGGTGAGCAGTTCTTC
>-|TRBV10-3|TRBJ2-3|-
CAIKPGEVNTQYF
TGTGCCATCAAGCCAGGGGAGGTTAATACGCAGTATTTT
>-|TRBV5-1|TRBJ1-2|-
CASSFSGAGNGYTF
TGCGCCAGCAGCTTTTCCGGGGCAGGGAATGGCTACACCTTC
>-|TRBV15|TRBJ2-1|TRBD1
CATSRVGTGYNEQFF
TGTGCCACCAGCAGAGTGGGGACAGGCTACAATGAGCAGTTCTTC
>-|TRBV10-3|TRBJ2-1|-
CAIRGGADYNEQFF
TGTGCCATCCGTGGAGGGGCAGATTACAATGAGCAGTTCTTC
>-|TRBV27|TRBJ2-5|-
CASSSNYHQETQYF
TGTGCCAGCAGTTCTAATTACCACCAAGAGACCCAGTACTTC
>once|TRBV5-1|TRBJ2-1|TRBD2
CASSPGLAGGDSYNEQFF
TGCGCCAGCAGCCCGGGACTAGCGGGAGGGGACTCCTACAATGAGCAGTTCTTC
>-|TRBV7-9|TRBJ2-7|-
CASSAGLGVADEQYF
TGTGCCAGCAGCGCCGGACTGGGGGTGGCTGACGAGCAGTACTTC
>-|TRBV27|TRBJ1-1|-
CASSPASLNTEAFF
TGTGCCAGCAGCCCCGCGTCCCTGAACACTGAAGCTTTCTTT
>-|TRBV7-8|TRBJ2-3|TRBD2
CASSLVPGLAGGSYTQYF
TGTGCCAGCAGCTTAGTTCCGGGACTAGCGGGAGGTAGCTATACGCAGTATTTT
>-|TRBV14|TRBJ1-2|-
CASSQGWGRGYGYTF
TGTGCCAGCAGCCAAGGCTGGGGGAGAGGCTATGGCTACACCTTC
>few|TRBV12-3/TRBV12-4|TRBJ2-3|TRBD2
CASSGLAGAKDTQYF
TGTGCCAGCAGTGGACTAGCGGGAGCGAAAGATACGCAGTATTTT
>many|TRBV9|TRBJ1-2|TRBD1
CASSVRQGFIYGYTF
TGTGCCAGCAGCGTGAGACAGGGTTTTATCTATGGCTACACCTTC
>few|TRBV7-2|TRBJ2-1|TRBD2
CASSFLLAGAYNEQFF
TGTGCCAGCAGCTTCCTCCTAGCGGGAGCTTACAATGAGCAGTTCTTC
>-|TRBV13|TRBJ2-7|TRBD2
CASSFRLAGGTYEQYF
TGTGCCAGCAGCTTTAGACTAGCGGGAGGAACCTACGAGCAGTACTTC
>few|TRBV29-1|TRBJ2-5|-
CSVRAVRETQYF
TGCAGCGTTCGGGCAGTAAGGGAGACCCAGTACTTC
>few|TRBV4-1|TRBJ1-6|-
CASSQQLTPADSPLHF
TGCGCCAGCAGCCAACAACTGACACCCGCGGATTCACCCCTCCACTTT
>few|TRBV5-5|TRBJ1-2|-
CASSFTGQSNYGYTF
TGTGCCAGCAGCTTTACGGGACAATCGAACTATGGCTACACCTTC
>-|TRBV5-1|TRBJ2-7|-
CASSLNSRLGIYEQYF
TGCGCCAGCAGCTTGAATTCGCGGCTAGGGATCTACGAGCAGTACTTC
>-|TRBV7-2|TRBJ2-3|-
CASSLEERDTQYF
TGTGCCAGCAGCTTAGAGGAACGGGATACGCAGTATTTT
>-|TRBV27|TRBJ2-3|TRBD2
CASWTSGVSTDTQYF
TGTGCCAGCTGGACTAGCGGAGTCAGCACAGATACGCAGTATTTT
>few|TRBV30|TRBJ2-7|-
CAWRPKGVLEQYF
TGTGCCTGGAGACCAAAGGGGGTTCTCGAGCAGTACTTC